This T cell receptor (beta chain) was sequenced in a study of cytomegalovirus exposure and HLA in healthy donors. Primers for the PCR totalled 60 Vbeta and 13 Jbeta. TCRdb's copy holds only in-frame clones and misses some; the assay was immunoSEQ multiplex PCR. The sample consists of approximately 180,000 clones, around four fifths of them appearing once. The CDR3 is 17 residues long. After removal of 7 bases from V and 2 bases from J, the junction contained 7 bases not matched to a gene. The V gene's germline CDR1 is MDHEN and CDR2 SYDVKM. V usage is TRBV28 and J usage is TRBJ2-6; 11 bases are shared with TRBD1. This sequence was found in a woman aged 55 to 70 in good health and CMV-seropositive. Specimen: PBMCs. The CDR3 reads CASMRTGGNPGANVLTF. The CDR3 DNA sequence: TGTGCCAGCATGCGGACAGGGGGCAACCCTGGGGCCAACGTCCTGACTTTC.